The T cell receptor beta chain under discussion was sequenced for a study of CD8+ T cells in alopecia areata. Treatment defined: oral pan-JAK inhibitor, 5-10 mg twice daily. Trimming took 3 bases from V and 0 from J, leaving 7 bases between them. This CDR3 is built from 13 residues. Looked up from germline, CDR1 is SQVTM and CDR2 is ANQGSEA. RNA extraction and reverse transcription yielded cDNA as sequencing template. Data came from immunoSEQ multiplex PCR; TCRdb stores just in-frame clones and leaves some out. There are 150,000 to 200,000 clones in the sample; approximately 60% occur only once, and around 14% lies in the top ten.

The material sequenced was CD4+ T cells sorted from blood, taken at week 24, from a patient treated with tofacitinib. The chain combines TRBV29-1 with TRBJ2-3; D gene ambiguous. The clonotype was recovered from a human donor with alopecia areata. CDR3 DNA: TGCAGCGTTGAGAGGACGAGCACAGATACGCAGTATTTT. This sequence encodes CSVERTSTDTQYF.